This is a list of T cell receptor beta chains from one sample in a study of cytomegalovirus exposure and HLA in healthy donors. The protocol was immunoSEQ multiplex PCR, while the TCRdb copy is restricted to in-frame clones and leaves out a portion. The table lists under 200,000 clones, roughly 80% of them singletons. The sample comprised PBMCs. These receptors all stem from a male donor in good health and CMV-seropositive. CDR3s include the opening cysteine and the closing phenylalanine or tryptophan. The D gene is left open where the match is weak. Rows may omit the clone size; those that give it use once, few, many or a size class.

v_gene: TRBV30
abundance: .
d_gene: TRBD2
j_gene: TRBJ2-3
CDR3nt: TGTGCCTGGAGTTTACTAGCGGGCGGAAATACGCAGTATTTT
CDR3aa: CAWSLLAGGNTQYF

v_gene: TRBV6-5
abundance: once
d_gene: .
j_gene: TRBJ1-1
CDR3nt: TGTGCCAGCAGTTACTCTGGGCCCATTAACACTGAAGCTTTCTTT
CDR3aa: CASSYSGPINTEAFF

v_gene: TRBV11-2
abundance: .
d_gene: .
j_gene: TRBJ2-1
CDR3nt: TGTGCCAGCAGCTTACCGGGACTTCCGAGCAATGAGCAGTTCTTC
CDR3aa: CASSLPGLPSNEQFF

v_gene: TRBV6-5
abundance: .
d_gene: TRBD1
j_gene: TRBJ1-1
CDR3nt: TGTGCCAGCAGTTACGGACAGGCAAACACTGAAGCTTTCTTT
CDR3aa: CASSYGQANTEAFF

v_gene: TRBV7-8
abundance: .
d_gene: .
j_gene: TRBJ1-2
CDR3nt: TGTGCCAGCAGCTTAAACAGGGTGGTGCGTGGCTACACCTTC
CDR3aa: CASSLNRVVRGYTF

v_gene: TRBV21-1
abundance: .
d_gene: .
j_gene: TRBJ2-7
CDR3nt: TGTGCCAGCAGCAAATCTAGCGGGAAGAGATCCTACGAGCAGTACTTC
CDR3aa: CASSKSSGKRSYEQYF

v_gene: TRBV27
abundance: .
d_gene: .
j_gene: TRBJ2-5
CDR3nt: TGTGCCACCTCAATAAGCGGAGAGACCCAGTACTTC
CDR3aa: CATSISGETQYF

v_gene: TRBV27
abundance: .
d_gene: .
j_gene: TRBJ1-5
CDR3nt: TGTGCCAGCAGTTGGGGACTAGGAGACAATCAGCCCCAGCATTTT
CDR3aa: CASSWGLGDNQPQHF

v_gene: TRBV5-5
abundance: .
d_gene: .
j_gene: TRBJ1-1
CDR3nt: TGTGCCAGCAGCTTTACGGACACTGAAGCTTTCTTT
CDR3aa: CASSFTDTEAFF

v_gene: TRBV27
abundance: .
d_gene: .
j_gene: TRBJ1-3
CDR3nt: TGTGCCAGCAGTCGTCTCTCTGGAAACACCATATATTTT
CDR3aa: CASSRLSGNTIYF

v_gene: TRBV7-9
abundance: few
d_gene: TRBD1
j_gene: TRBJ2-7
CDR3nt: TGTGCCAGCAGCTTGACAGGGGACGCCTACGAGCAGTACTTC
CDR3aa: CASSLTGDAYEQYF

v_gene: TRBV19
abundance: .
d_gene: .
j_gene: TRBJ1-5
CDR3nt: TGTGCCAGTAGTATAGACCCCCCGACAGTCGCCAATCAGCCCCAGCATTTT
CDR3aa: CASSIDPPTVANQPQHF

v_gene: TRBV19
abundance: few
d_gene: TRBD2
j_gene: TRBJ2-1
CDR3nt: TGTGCCAGTACCGCGGGACTAGCGGGAGCCTATCAGTTCTTC
CDR3aa: CASTAGLAGAYQFF